Listed below are T cell receptor beta chains from one sample, sequenced in a study of T-cell memory formation after mild COVID-19. MiXCR, applied by TCRdb to the 5' RACE reads, yields one record per CDR3 protein. Of a few hundred thousand distinct CDR3 sequences listed, over 20% are singletons. The sequencing sample was made of PBMCs or a T cell subset sorted from them (not recorded which). Source of these receptors: an adult woman who had mild COVID-19 (a few samples of this study predate the infection). Cell type and time point are not known. The CDR3 runs from the conserved cysteine through the conserved F or W. The D gene is left open where the match is weak. The size field is filled for only some rows; it gives once, few, many or a size class.

few | TRBJ1-2 | TRBV12-3/TRBV12-4 | - | CASSFGEGYGYTF | TGTGCCAGCAGTTTCGGAGAGGGCTATGGCTACACCTTC
many | TRBJ1-1 | TRBV6-2/TRBV6-3 | TRBD1 | CASSYVGTVLTEAFF | TGTGCCAGCAGTTACGTGGGGACAGTTCTCACTGAAGCTTTCTTT
- | TRBJ2-2 | TRBV30 | - | CAWMELGRRNTGELFF | TGTGCCTGGATGGAGCTGGGGCGGAGGAACACCGGGGAGCTGTTTTTT
once | TRBJ2-3 | TRBV2 | - | CASSRVLGTDTQYF | TGTGCCAGCAGCAGGGTATTGGGCACAGATACGCAGTATTTT
- | TRBJ1-1 | TRBV20-1 | TRBD1 | CSARTVGQDTEAFF | TGCAGTGCTAGGACGGTCGGACAGGACACTGAAGCTTTCTTT
few | TRBJ2-1 | TRBV7-3 | TRBD2 | CASSLLGVAGGEQFF | TGTGCCAGCAGCTTACTGGGGGTAGCGGGAGGTGAGCAGTTCTTC
- | TRBJ2-1 | TRBV7-2 | - | CASSALPNEQFF | TGTGCCAGCAGCGCCCTTCCCAATGAGCAGTTCTTC
- | TRBJ2-3 | TRBV7-3 | - | CASSLSRLTTTTDTQYF | TGTGCCAGCAGCTTATCGCGGCTTACCACCACCACAGATACGCAGTATTTT
- | TRBJ1-2 | TRBV7-2 | - | CASSFEQSSPYGYTF | TGTGCCAGCAGCTTCGAACAGTCCAGCCCCTATGGCTACACCTTC
- | TRBJ1-2 | TRBV5-1 | TRBD1 | CASSLWDRDYGYTF | TGCGCCAGCAGCTTGTGGGACAGGGACTATGGCTACACCTTC
- | TRBJ2-2 | TRBV7-7 | - | CASSLLETNTGELFF | TGTGCCAGCAGCTTGTTGGAAACGAACACCGGGGAGCTGTTTTTT
- | TRBJ2-1 | TRBV7-6 | TRBD2 | CASSPIAGGRNEQFF | TGTGCCAGCAGCCCTATAGCGGGGGGGCGTAATGAGCAGTTCTTC
few | TRBJ2-5 | TRBV20-1 | - | CSARRGGQETQYF | TGCAGTGCTAGAAGAGGGGGCCAAGAGACCCAGTACTTC
once | TRBJ2-6 | TRBV4-3 | - | CASSQDRWGLPGANVLTF | TGCGCCAGCAGCCAAGATCGGTGGGGGCTGCCTGGGGCCAACGTCCTGACTTTC
- | TRBJ1-1 | TRBV16 | - | CASSQSVGNTEAFF | TGTGCCAGCAGCCAATCAGTGGGTAACACTGAAGCTTTCTTT
- | TRBJ2-6 | TRBV29-1 | - | CSVGTGNSGANVLTF | TGCAGCGTTGGAACAGGTAACTCTGGGGCCAACGTCCTGACTTTC
- | TRBJ1-2 | TRBV2 | - | CASSERPRTVTVYGYTF | TGTGCCAGCAGTGAACGACCTAGGACAGTTACAGTATATGGCTACACCTTC
few | TRBJ2-7 | TRBV3-1 | - | CASSKPYEQYF | TGTGCCAGCAGCAAACCCTACGAGCAGTACTTC
- | TRBJ1-1 | TRBV7-6 | - | CASSLTKNTEAFF | TGTGCCAGCAGCTTAACGAAGAACACTGAAGCTTTCTTT
- | TRBJ1-1 | TRBV3-1 | TRBD1 | CASSQRQGGEAFF | TGTGCCAGCAGCCAACGACAGGGTGGTGAAGCTTTCTTT
- | TRBJ2-7 | TRBV19 | - | CASSIAPGGGYEQYF | TGTGCCAGTAGTATAGCCCCAGGGGGAGGCTACGAGCAGTACTTC
- | TRBJ2-5 | TRBV12-3/TRBV12-4 | - | CASSLVGGQETQYF | TGTGCCAGCAGTTTAGTGGGGGGCCAAGAGACCCAGTACTTC
- | TRBJ1-1 | TRBV10-3 | - | CATSTGGGTEAFF | TGTGCCACGTCCACGGGGGGAGGCACTGAAGCTTTCTTT
few | TRBJ2-1 | TRBV5-1 | - | CASSRGAGSSYNEQFF | TGCGCCAGCAGCAGGGGCGCAGGGAGCTCCTACAATGAGCAGTTCTTC
few | TRBJ1-1 | TRBV25-1 | - | CASSEVGGRTEAFF | TGTGCCAGCAGTGAAGTTGGTGGTAGAACTGAAGCTTTCTTT
few | TRBJ2-7 | TRBV18 | TRBD2 | CASSPGLAVYEQYF | TGTGCCAGCTCACCGGGACTAGCGGTCTACGAGCAGTACTTC
- | TRBJ1-2 | TRBV5-1 | - | CASSDAGTGPYGYTF | TGCGCCAGCAGCGACGCCGGGACGGGACCCTATGGCTACACCTTC
few | TRBJ1-5 | TRBV6-1 | - | CASSSMLDQPQHF | TGTGCCAGCAGTTCTATGTTGGACCAGCCCCAGCATTTT
many | TRBJ2-7 | TRBV18 | TRBD1 | CASSRMTGYEQYF | TGTGCCAGCTCACGGATGACAGGGTACGAGCAGTACTTC
few | TRBJ2-7 | TRBV9 | TRBD2 | CASSVGLAGNYEQYF | TGTGCCAGCAGCGTGGGACTAGCGGGTAATTACGAGCAGTACTTC
few | TRBJ2-3 | TRBV6-6 | - | CASRPQGATDTQYF | TGTGCCAGCAGACCACAGGGCGCCACAGATACGCAGTATTTT
- | TRBJ2-3 | TRBV30 | - | CAWTRALTDTQYF | TGTGCCTGGACTCGGGCACTTACAGATACGCAGTATTTT
few | TRBJ1-2 | TRBV2 | - | CASRGTVSNYGYTF | TGTGCCAGCAGGGGGACCGTCAGTAACTATGGCTACACCTTC
few | TRBJ2-3 | TRBV7-6 | TRBD2 | CASSTNPTIEAGAFTDTQYF | TGTGCCAGCAGCACCAACCCCACAATCGAAGCGGGGGCCTTCACAGATACGCAGTATTTT
few | TRBJ2-7 | TRBV2 | - | CASSVARDSLKTSYEQYF | TGTGCCAGCAGCGTAGCCCGGGACTCCTTAAAAACTTCCTACGAGCAGTACTTC
many | TRBJ2-7 | TRBV5-1 | - | CASSRDGNSYEQYF | TGCGCCAGCAGCCGGGACGGCAACTCCTACGAGCAGTACTTC
- | TRBJ2-3 | TRBV6-5 | - | CASSYDVGPDTQYF | TGTGCCAGCAGTTACGACGTAGGGCCAGATACGCAGTATTTT
few | TRBJ2-7 | TRBV6-1 | - | CASSEAWQGLRYEQYF | TGTGCCAGCAGTGAAGCGTGGCAGGGCTTACGCTACGAGCAGTACTTC
many | TRBJ2-1 | TRBV7-2 | - | CASSFAVYNEQFF | TGTGCCAGCAGCTTTGCAGTCTACAATGAGCAGTTCTTC
- | TRBJ1-1 | TRBV10-2 | - | CASQRQLMNTEAFF | TGCGCCAGTCAAAGACAGTTGATGAACACTGAAGCTTTCTTT
many | TRBJ2-7 | TRBV12-3/TRBV12-4 | - | CASSQDQGHNEQYF | TGTGCCAGCAGCCAGGACCAAGGGCATAACGAGCAGTACTTC
few | TRBJ2-5 | TRBV29-1 | TRBD2 | CSVGPAGGPGETQYF | TGCAGCGTTGGTCCAGCGGGAGGGCCGGGAGAGACCCAGTACTTC
few | TRBJ1-2 | TRBV7-2 | - | CASSLPDRTYGYTF | TGTGCCAGCAGCCTACCGGACAGAACCTATGGCTACACCTTC
few | TRBJ2-5 | TRBV4-2 | TRBD2 | CASSWSGRNGLETQYF | TGTGCCAGCAGCTGGAGCGGGAGGAATGGACTGGAGACCCAGTACTTC
many | TRBJ2-1 | TRBV20-1 | - | CSATTGPKTYNEQFF | TGCAGTGCCACTACCGGGCCGAAAACCTACAATGAGCAGTTCTTC
- | TRBJ2-1 | TRBV15 | - | CATSTNGWETGRSEQFF | TGTGCCACCAGCACAAATGGATGGGAGACCGGACGTAGTGAGCAGTTCTTC
- | TRBJ2-1 | TRBV7-8 | - | CASSLALGSPYSYNEQFF | TGTGCCAGCAGCTTAGCGCTTGGGAGTCCATACTCCTACAATGAGCAGTTCTTC
- | TRBJ2-1 | TRBV29-1 | TRBD2 | CSVAEAGGSSEQFF | TGCAGCGTTGCCGAAGCGGGAGGGAGTAGTGAGCAGTTCTTC
few | TRBJ2-3 | TRBV6-2/TRBV6-3 | TRBD2 | CASNMNGVREVTADTQYF | TGTGCCAGCAATATGAATGGGGTACGGGAGGTAACGGCAGATACGCAGTATTTT
few | TRBJ1-2 | TRBV7-9 | - | CASSLGTRTALYGYTF | TGTGCCAGCAGCTTAGGTACCCGGACGGCCCTCTATGGCTACACCTTC
- | TRBJ2-1 | TRBV12-3/TRBV12-4 | TRBD1 | CASSSGGTYNEQFF | TGTGCCAGCAGTTCAGGGGGAACCTACAATGAGCAGTTCTTC
few | TRBJ1-1 | TRBV4-1 | - | CASSQLMAKNTEAFF | TGCGCCAGCAGCCAATTAATGGCCAAGAACACTGAAGCTTTCTTT
once | TRBJ2-5 | TRBV7-8 | - | CASSLATWDRGETQYF | TGTGCCAGCAGCTTAGCGACGTGGGATCGGGGAGAGACCCAGTACTTC
- | TRBJ2-1 | TRBV7-9 | TRBD1 | CASSERQGATYNEQFF | TGTGCCAGCAGCGAAAGACAGGGGGCAACGTACAATGAGCAGTTCTTC
once | TRBJ1-2 | TRBV4-1 | - | CASSPRGQGNYGYTF | TGCGCCAGCTCGCCCCGAGGGCAGGGTAACTATGGCTACACCTTC
few | TRBJ2-7 | TRBV20-1 | TRBD1 | CSARGRGQGYEQYF | TGCAGTGCTAGAGGTCGCGGACAGGGGTACGAGCAGTACTTC
few | TRBJ1-2 | TRBV9 | TRBD1 | CASSVGQGGVYGYTF | TGTGCCAGCAGCGTGGGACAGGGAGGAGTCTATGGCTACACCTTC